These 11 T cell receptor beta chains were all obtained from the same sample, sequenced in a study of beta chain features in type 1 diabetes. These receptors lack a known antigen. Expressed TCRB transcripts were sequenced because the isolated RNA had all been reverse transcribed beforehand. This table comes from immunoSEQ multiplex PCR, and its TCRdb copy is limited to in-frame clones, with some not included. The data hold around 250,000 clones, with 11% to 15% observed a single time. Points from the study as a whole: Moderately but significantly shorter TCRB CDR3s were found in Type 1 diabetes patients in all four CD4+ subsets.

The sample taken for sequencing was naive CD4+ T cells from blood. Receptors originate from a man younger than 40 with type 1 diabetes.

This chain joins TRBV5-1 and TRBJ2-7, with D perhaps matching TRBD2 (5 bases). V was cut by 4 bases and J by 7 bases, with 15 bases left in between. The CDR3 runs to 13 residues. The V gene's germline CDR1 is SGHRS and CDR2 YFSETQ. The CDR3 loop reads CASSNPGTGEQYF. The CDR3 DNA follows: TGCGCCAGCAGCAATCCGGGTACGGGGGAGCAGTACTTC.

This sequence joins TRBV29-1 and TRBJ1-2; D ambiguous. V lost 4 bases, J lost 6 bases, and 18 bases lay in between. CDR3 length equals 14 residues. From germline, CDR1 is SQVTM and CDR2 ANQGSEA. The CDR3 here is CSVAMGTTFNGYTF. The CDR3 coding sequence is TGCAGCGTTGCAATGGGTACTACTTTTAATGGCTACACCTTC.

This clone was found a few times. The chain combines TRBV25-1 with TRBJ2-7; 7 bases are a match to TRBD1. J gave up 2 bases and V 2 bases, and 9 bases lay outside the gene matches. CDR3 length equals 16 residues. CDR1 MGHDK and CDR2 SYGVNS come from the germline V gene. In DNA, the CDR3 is TGTGCCAGCAGTGAAGGTGCTACAGGGGTCCCCTACGAGCAGTACTTC. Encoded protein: CASSEGATGVPYEQYF.

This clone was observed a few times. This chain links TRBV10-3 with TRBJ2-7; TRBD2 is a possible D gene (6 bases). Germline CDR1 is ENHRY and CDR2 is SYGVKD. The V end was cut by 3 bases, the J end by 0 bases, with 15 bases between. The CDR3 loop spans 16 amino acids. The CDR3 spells CAISDGDGSPSYEQYF. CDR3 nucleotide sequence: TGTGCCATCAGTGATGGGGACGGGAGCCCCTCCTACGAGCAGTACTTC.

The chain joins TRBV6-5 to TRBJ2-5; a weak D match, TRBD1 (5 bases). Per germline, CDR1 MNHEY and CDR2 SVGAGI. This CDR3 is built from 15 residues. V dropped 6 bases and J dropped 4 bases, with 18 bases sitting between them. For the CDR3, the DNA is TGTGCCAGCAGCCCTGGCCAGGGCGGCCGAGAGACCCAGTACTTC. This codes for CASSPGQGGRETQYF.

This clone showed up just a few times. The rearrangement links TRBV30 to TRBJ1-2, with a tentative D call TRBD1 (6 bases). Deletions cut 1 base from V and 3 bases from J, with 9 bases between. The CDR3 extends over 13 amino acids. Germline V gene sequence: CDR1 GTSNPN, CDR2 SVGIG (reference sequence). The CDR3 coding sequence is TGTGCCTGGAGTGCCAGGGGAGACTATGGCTACACCTTC. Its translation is CAWSARGDYGYTF. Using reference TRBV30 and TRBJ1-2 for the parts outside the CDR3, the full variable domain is SQTIHQWPATLVQPVGSPLSLECTVEGTSNPNLYWYRQAAGRGLQLLFYSVGIGQISSEVPQNLSASRPQDRQFILSSKKLLLSDSGFYLCAWSARGDYGYTFGSGTRLTVV.

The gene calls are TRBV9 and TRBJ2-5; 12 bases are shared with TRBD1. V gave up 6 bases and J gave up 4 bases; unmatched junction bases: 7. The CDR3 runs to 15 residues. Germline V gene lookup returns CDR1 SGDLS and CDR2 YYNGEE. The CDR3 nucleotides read TGTGCCAGCACCCACGGGACAGGGGGCAGAGAGACCCAGTACTTC. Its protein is CASTHGTGGRETQYF.

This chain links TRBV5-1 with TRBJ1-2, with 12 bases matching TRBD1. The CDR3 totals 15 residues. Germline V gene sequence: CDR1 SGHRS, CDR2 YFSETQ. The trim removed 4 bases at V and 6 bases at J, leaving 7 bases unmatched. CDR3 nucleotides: TGCGCCAGCAGCCCAGGGACAGGGGGCTCGCATGGCTACACCTTC. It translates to CASSPGTGGSHGYTF. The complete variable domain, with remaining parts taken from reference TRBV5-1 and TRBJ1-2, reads KAGVTQTPRYLIKTRGQQVTLSCSPISGHRSVSWYQQTPGQGLQFLFEYFSETQRNKGNFPGRFSGRQFSNSRSEMNVSTLELGDSALYLCASSPGTGGSHGYTFGSGTRLTVV.

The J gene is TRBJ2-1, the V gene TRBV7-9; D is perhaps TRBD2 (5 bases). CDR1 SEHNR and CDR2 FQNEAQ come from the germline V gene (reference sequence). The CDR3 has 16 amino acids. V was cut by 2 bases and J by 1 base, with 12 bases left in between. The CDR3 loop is CASSLSPGKSYNEQFF. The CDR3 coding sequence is TGTGCCAGCAGCTTATCTCCGGGGAAGTCCTACAATGAGCAGTTCTTC.

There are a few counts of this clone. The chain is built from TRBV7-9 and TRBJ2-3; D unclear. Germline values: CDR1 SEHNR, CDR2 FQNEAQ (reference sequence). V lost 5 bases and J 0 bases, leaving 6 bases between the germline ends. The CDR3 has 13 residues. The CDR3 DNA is TGTGCCAGCAGCCCAATGAGCACAGATACGCAGTATTTT. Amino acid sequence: CASSPMSTDTQYF.

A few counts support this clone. The CDR3 sequence: CAISAGLAGGDEQYF. CDR3 bases: TGTGCCATCAGTGCAGGACTAGCGGGAGGCGACGAGCAGTACTTC. The J gene is TRBJ2-7, the V gene TRBV10-3; 14 nucleotides agree with TRBD2. The CDR3 is 15 residues long. In germline, CDR1 is ENHRY, CDR2 SYGVKD. V dropped 4 bases and J dropped 5; count of bases not matched to a gene: 4.